Following are 18 T cell receptor beta chains from one sample sequenced in a study of T-cell memory formation after mild COVID-19. TCRdb used MiXCR to reprocess the 5' RACE reads, holding one entry per CDR3 protein. The sample includes fewer than 150,000 distinct CDR3 sequences, 5% to 6.5% of them seen just once. What was sequenced was PBMCs or a T cell subset sorted from them (not recorded which). Source of these receptors: an adult woman who had mild COVID-19 (a few samples of this study predate the infection). Cell type and time point are not known.

V usage is TRBV7-9 and J usage is TRBJ1-4; D not certain. Germline values: CDR1 SEHNR, CDR2 FQNEAQ (reference sequence). Trimming shortened V by 5 bases and J by 7 bases, and 17 bases separated the two germline ends. The CDR3 is made up of 15 amino acids. CDR3 sequence reads: CASSPGPWGSEKLFF. CDR3 nucleotides: TGTGCCAGCAGCCCCGGGCCCTGGGGAAGTGAAAAACTGTTTTTT.

V usage is TRBV5-8 and J usage is TRBJ2-6, with D possibly TRBD2 on 6 matching bases. V was shortened by 2 bases and J by 2 bases, with 14 bases between the two germline ends. Germline V gene sequence: CDR1 SGHTS, CDR2 YDEGEE. This CDR3 has 17 residues. The CDR3 sequence is CASSFGGFGPGANVLTF. CDR3 sequence (DNA): TGTGCCAGCAGCTTCGGGGGATTCGGGCCTGGGGCCAACGTCCTGACTTTC.

This clonotype came up many times. The rearrangement links TRBV12-3 or TRBV12-4 to TRBJ2-7; D possibly corresponds to TRBD2 (5 bases). The V gene lost 3 bases and the J gene lost 0 bases, with 12 bases spanning the gap. The length of the CDR3 is 15 residues. CDR3 loop: CASSFSGSASYEQYF. DNA of the CDR3: TGTGCCAGCAGTTTTTCGGGATCAGCCTCCTACGAGCAGTACTTC.

This clonotype was seen a handful of times. This sequence joins TRBV6-5 and TRBJ2-2; maybe TRBD2 (6 bases). The germline CDR1 and CDR2 sequences are MNHEY and SVGAGI. With 5 bases removed from V and 4 bases from J, the gap between germline ends came to 17 bases. The CDR3 runs to 16 residues. The CDR3 protein is CASSRDLRRLTGELFF. CDR3 in DNA: TGTGCCAGCAGTAGGGACTTGAGGAGGCTCACCGGGGAGCTGTTTTTT.

The chain joins TRBV6-6 to TRBJ2-3; 7 bases are shared with TRBD2. The germline V gene encodes CDR1 MNHNY and CDR2 SVGAGI (reference sequence). J was trimmed by 0 bases and V by 10 bases; bases with no gene match: 10. This CDR3 region has 15 residues. This CDR3 reads CAIAGRGGSTDTQYF. Here the CDR3 DNA reads TGTGCCATCGCGGGACGCGGGGGTAGCACAGATACGCAGTATTTT.

This clonotype has a handful of counts. The chain is built from TRBV20-1 and TRBJ2-5; tentatively, D is TRBD2 (6 bases). Per germline, CDR1 DFQATT and CDR2 SNEGSKA (reference sequence). CDR3 size: 13 residues. Trimming left V 8 bases short and J 5 bases short, with 18 bases between. CDR3 region: CSIGSGEKETQYF. The CDR3 DNA is TGCAGTATAGGTAGCGGTGAAAAGGAGACCCAGTACTTC.

This clonotype appeared a few times. V is TRBV12-3 or TRBV12-4 and J is TRBJ2-5, with a possible D match to TRBD1 (5 bases). The CDR3 sequence is 15 residues long. V lost 3 bases and J lost 4, with 15 bases in between. This CDR3 reads CASSLAQGGGETQYF. The CDR3 nucleotides read TGTGCCAGCAGTTTGGCCCAGGGTGGTGGAGAGACCCAGTACTTC.

In this sample, this clonotype turned up a few times. The chain links TRBV10-3 to TRBJ2-1; 8 positions agree with TRBD2. V trimming: 7 bases; J trimming: 0 bases; junction bases outside the gene matches: 8. This CDR3 is built from 16 residues. CDR1 is ENHRY and CDR2 is SYGVKD in the germline V gene. CDR3 sequence: CAIMSGRFSSYNEQFF. DNA of the CDR3: TGTGCCATCATGAGCGGGAGATTTAGCTCCTACAATGAGCAGTTCTTC.

The V gene is TRBV18, the J gene TRBJ2-1, with 8 bases matching TRBD2. Germline V gives CDR1 KGHSH, CDR2 LQKENI. The junction had 9 bases not matched to a gene; V was cut back by 2 bases and J by 3 bases. This CDR3 comprises 17 residues. The CDR3 spells CASSPNPAGVYYNEQFF. For the CDR3, the DNA is TGTGCCAGCTCACCAAACCCAGCGGGAGTGTACTACAATGAGCAGTTCTTC.

This clonotype came up a few times. The chain recombines TRBV5-4 with TRBJ1-2; no firm D call. The V gene lost 4 bases and the J gene lost 6 bases, with 13 bases spanning the gap. Germline CDR1 reads SGHNT; CDR2 reads YYREEE (reference sequence). The CDR3 has 13 residues. The CDR3 sequence is CASSLQFGNGYTF. CDR3 DNA sequence: TGTGCCAGCAGCCTGCAGTTTGGGAATGGCTACACCTTC.

This clonotype has just a few counts. The V and J genes are TRBV20-1 and TRBJ2-7; the match to TRBD2 covers 11 bases. The V gene's germline CDR1 is DFQATT and CDR2 SNEGSKA (reference sequence). CDR3 length: 15 amino acids. The V segment lost 3 bases and the J segment 4 bases; nucleotides outside the gene matches: 8. The CDR3 DNA reads as TGCAGTGCTAGCCCGGGACTAGCGGCGATTTACGAGCAGTACTTC. Translated: CSASPGLAAIYEQYF.

The chain joins TRBV18 to TRBJ1-1; no clear D gene. The CDR3 length is 14 residues. Germline CDR1 and CDR2: KGHSH and LQKENI. V shed 6 bases and J shed 1 base, with 12 bases lying between them. CDR3: CASSPSMENTEAFF. Here the CDR3 DNA reads TGTGCCAGCTCCCCGTCGATGGAGAACACTGAAGCTTTCTTT. The full variable domain, in which reference TRBV18 and TRBJ1-1 provide the parts outside the CDR3, is NAGVMQNPRHLVRRRGQEARLRCSPMKGHSHVYWYRQLPEEGLKFMVYLQKENIIDESGMPKERFSAEFPKEGPSILRIQQVVRGDSAAYFCASSPSMENTEAFFGQGTRLTVV.

This clonotype was detected ten times or more. The V call is TRBV12-3 or TRBV12-4, the J call TRBJ1-1; D possibly corresponds to TRBD1 (5 bases). V gave up 5 bases and J gave up 2 bases, with 21 bases separating them. This CDR3 has 17 amino acids. The CDR3 region is CASSGLRQSTGNTEAFF. In DNA form, the CDR3 reads TGTGCCAGCAGTGGTCTTCGACAGAGTACGGGAAACACTGAAGCTTTCTTT.

This clonotype turned up a few times. The chain carries TRBV7-6 and TRBJ2-5; TRBD1 agrees at 7 bases. The junction had 9 bases not matched to a gene; V was cut back by 3 bases and J by 2 bases. The CDR3 covers 16 residues. Looked up from germline, CDR1 is SGHVS and CDR2 is FNYEAQ. The CDR3 bases are TGTGCCAGCAGCTTCACAGGGGTTGTATGGCAAGAGACCCAGTACTTC. Translated: CASSFTGVVWQETQYF.

The chain recombines TRBV10-3 with TRBJ2-1; 7 bases are a match to TRBD2. Germline loops: CDR1 ENHRY, CDR2 SYGVKD. With V trimmed by 6 bases and J by 10 bases, 9 bases remained unmatched. The CDR3 is made up of 13 amino acids. This CDR3 reads CAISAGDTWEQFF. The CDR3 DNA reads as TGTGCCATCAGCGCGGGAGACACTTGGGAGCAGTTCTTC.

This chain joins TRBV4-1 and TRBJ1-2; D may be TRBD1 (5 bases). This CDR3 spans 18 amino acids. Between the trimmed V and J ends, which lost 0 bases and 5 bases, there was a span of 22 bases. Germline V gives CDR1 MGHRA, CDR2 YSYEKL. The CDR3 loop is CASSQDLRDRQTWYGYTF. The CDR3 nucleotides are TGCGCCAGCAGCCAAGATCTTCGAGACAGACAAACCTGGTATGGCTACACCTTC.

This clonotype was picked up a small number of times. The V call is TRBV9, the J call TRBJ2-1; unclear D gene. The CDR3 contains 16 residues. V was shortened by 3 bases and J by 0 bases, with 13 bases between the two germline ends. Germline V gene data show CDR1 as SGDLS and CDR2 as YYNGEE. DNA of the CDR3: TGTGCCAGCAGCGCAAGGACCCAAAGCTCCTACAATGAGCAGTTCTTC. It encodes CASSARTQSSYNEQFF.

This clonotype was counted between two and nine times. The gene calls are TRBV12-5 and TRBJ1-1; D not certain. CDR1 is LGHNT, CDR2 FRNRAP, per germline. The V end lost 6 bases, the J end lost 0 bases, and 8 bases lay between the germline ends. The CDR3 contains 13 residues. CDR3: CASGTGLNTEAFF. CDR3 bases: TGTGCTAGTGGCACGGGGTTGAACACTGAAGCTTTCTTT.